One sample yielded the 8 T cell receptor beta chains listed below, sequenced in a study of regulatory T cells in long-lasting Graves disease. Building of the TCR beta libraries involved iRepertoire HTBI primers and Arm-PCR of CDR3 regions. Via MiXCR, TCRdb re-called the multiplex PCR reads, giving one row per CDR3 protein. Among around 450,000 distinct CDR3 sequences listed, 15% were seen once. Time point of the sample: newly diagnosed GD, antithyroid drugs for less than 3 months. The TCR library was made from RNA extracted from PBMCs. The data also belong to a second study, concerning T cells in Graves' hyperthyroidism and ophthalmopathy.

The sequencing here drew on peripheral blood mononuclear cells (PBMCs), taken at new diagnosis, from a patient treated with antithyroid drugs. These receptors were obtained from a middle-aged woman with Graves disease.

CDR3 bases: TGTGCCTGGATGAGGAGCGTTGGGACTGAAGCTTTCTTT. The encoded protein is CAWMRSVGTEAFF. The chain links TRBV30 to TRBJ1-1; D remains ambiguous. Germline V gene data show CDR1 as GTSNPN and CDR2 as SVGIG (reference sequence). V gave up 4 bases and J gave up 5 bases, with 14 bases separating them. The CDR3 is 13 residues long.

This clonotype has ten or more counts. V is TRBV6-1 and J is TRBJ1-6; D remains ambiguous. CDR3 size: 13 residues. Germline values: CDR1 MNHNS, CDR2 SASEGT. V lost 6 bases, J lost 5 bases, and 8 bases lay in between. The CDR3 here is CASRPGNNSPLHF. CDR3 bases: TGTGCCAGCAGACCTGGGAATAATTCACCCCTCCACTTT.

V and J are TRBV20-1 and TRBJ1-3; D is unresolved. Looked up from germline, CDR1 is DFQATT and CDR2 is SNEGSKA (reference sequence). Trimming shortened V by 0 bases and J by 2 bases, and 8 bases separated the two germline ends. This CDR3 spans 14 amino acids. DNA for the CDR3: TGCAGTGCTAGAGACGGCCACCCTGGAAACACCATATATTTT. Translated: CSARDGHPGNTIYF.

Here the CDR3 DNA reads TGTGCCAGCAGTTACGATAGGACAGGGGATGGAGCTGGGACCATTCAGTACTTC. Protein: CASSYDRTGDGAGTIQYF. The chain employs TRBV6-2 or TRBV6-3 and TRBJ2-4; 9 positions match TRBD1. Unmatched junction bases numbered 17, after V lost 2 bases and J lost 9 bases. The V gene's germline CDR1 is MNHEY and CDR2 SVGEGT. This CDR3 has 18 amino acids.

This clonotype showed up many times. This chain links TRBV2 with TRBJ2-1, with TRBD2 matching 11 bases. J lost 0 bases, V lost 6 bases, and 4 bases had no gene match. The CDR3 covers 16 residues. The germline gives CDR1 SNHLY, CDR2 FYNNEI. DNA for the CDR3: TGTGCCAGCAGGAAGGGACTAGCGGACTCCTACAATGAGCAGTTCTTC. Amino acid sequence: CASRKGLADSYNEQFF. The full variable domain, in which reference TRBV2 and TRBJ2-1 provide the parts outside the CDR3, is EPEVTQTPSHQVTQMGQEVILRCVPISNHLYFYWYRQILGQKVEFLVSFYNNEISEKSEIFDDQFSVERPDGSNFTLKIRSTKLEDSAMYFCASRKGLADSYNEQFFGPGTRLTVL.

This clonotype was seen more than once but under ten times. The V and J genes are TRBV7-8 and TRBJ2-2, with 7 bases matching TRBD2. Trimming took 4 bases from V and 1 from J; bases not matched to a gene: 6. Germline CDR1 is SGHVS and CDR2 is FQNEAQ. The CDR3 has 16 amino acids. CDR3 bases: TGTGCCAGCAGCTCCACGACTAGCAGGAACACCGGGGAGCTGTTTTTT. Protein sequence: CASSSTTSRNTGELFF. Based on the CDR3 plus reference TRBV7-8 and TRBJ2-2, the full variable domain is GAGVSQSPRYKVAKRGQDVALRCDPISGHVSLFWYQQALGQGPEFLTYFQNEAQLDKSGLPSDRFFAERPEGSVSTLKIQRTQQEDSAVYLCASSSTTSRNTGELFFGEGSRLTVL.

This clonotype was observed at least ten times. This chain connects TRBV3-1 to TRBJ1-1; D not certain. The ends were cut back, 3 bases at V and 3 bases at J, with 11 bases in the middle. Germline CDR1 LGHDT, CDR2 YNNKEL (reference sequence). The CDR3 is made up of 14 amino acids. The CDR3: CASSHLYKYTEAFF. CDR3 coding DNA: TGTGCCAGCAGCCACCTTTACAAGTACACTGAAGCTTTCTTT.

This clonotype was picked up many times. CDR3 region: CANGLAGDTGELFF. CDR3 bases: TGTGCCAACGGACTAGCGGGAGACACCGGGGAGCTGTTTTTT. The chain has TRBV2 and TRBJ2-2, with TRBD2 matching over 13 bases. V gave up 10 bases and J gave up 3 bases; unmatched junction bases: 2. The CDR3 is made up of 14 amino acids. Germline CDR1 reads SNHLY; CDR2 reads FYNNEI.